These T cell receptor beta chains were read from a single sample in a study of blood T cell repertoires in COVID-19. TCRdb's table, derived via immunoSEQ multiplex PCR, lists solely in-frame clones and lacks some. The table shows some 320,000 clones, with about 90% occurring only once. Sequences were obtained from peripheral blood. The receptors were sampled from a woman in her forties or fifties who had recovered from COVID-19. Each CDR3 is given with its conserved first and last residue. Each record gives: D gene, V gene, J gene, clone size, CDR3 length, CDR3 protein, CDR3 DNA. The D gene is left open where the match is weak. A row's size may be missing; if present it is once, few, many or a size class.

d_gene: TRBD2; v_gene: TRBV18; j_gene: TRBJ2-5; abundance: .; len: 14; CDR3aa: CASSPLPSGETQYF; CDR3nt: TGTGCCAGCTCACCACTCCCTAGCGGGGAGACCCAGTACTTC
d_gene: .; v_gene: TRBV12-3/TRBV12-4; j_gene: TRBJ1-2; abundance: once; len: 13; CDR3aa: CASSPDRITSYTF; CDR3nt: TGTGCCAGCAGTCCAGACAGGATTACAAGCTACACCTTC
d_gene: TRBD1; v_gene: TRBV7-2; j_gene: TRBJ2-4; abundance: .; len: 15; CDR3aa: CASSLFPGGTNIQYF; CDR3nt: TGTGCCAGCAGCTTATTCCCAGGGGGTACGAACATTCAGTACTTC
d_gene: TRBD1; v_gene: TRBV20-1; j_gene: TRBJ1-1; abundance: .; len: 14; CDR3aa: CSASRTGKEAEAFF; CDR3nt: TGCAGTGCTAGTCGGACAGGGAAGGAGGCTGAAGCTTTCTTT
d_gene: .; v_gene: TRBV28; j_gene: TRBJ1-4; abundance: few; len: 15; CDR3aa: CASFPTGRGNEKLFF; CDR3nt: TGTGCCAGCTTCCCCACCGGGAGGGGTAATGAAAAACTGTTTTTT
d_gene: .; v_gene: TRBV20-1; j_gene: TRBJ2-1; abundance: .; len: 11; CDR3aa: CSATLYNEQFF; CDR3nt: TGCAGTGCTACCTTATACAATGAGCAGTTCTTC
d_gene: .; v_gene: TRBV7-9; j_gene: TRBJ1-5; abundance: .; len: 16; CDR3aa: CASSSSSGYSNQPQHF; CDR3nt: TGTGCCAGCAGCAGCAGCTCAGGGTATAGCAATCAGCCCCAGCATTTT
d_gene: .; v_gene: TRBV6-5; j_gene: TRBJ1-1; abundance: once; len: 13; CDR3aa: CATYASPAAEAFF; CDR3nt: TGTGCCACCTATGCTTCTCCCGCCGCTGAAGCTTTCTTT
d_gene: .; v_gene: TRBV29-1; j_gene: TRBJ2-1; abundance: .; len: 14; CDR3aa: CSVVRGTSYNEQFF; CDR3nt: TGCAGCGTTGTGCGCGGGACGTCCTACAATGAGCAGTTCTTC
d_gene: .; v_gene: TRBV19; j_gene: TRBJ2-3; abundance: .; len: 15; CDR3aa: CASSIEGAASDTQYF; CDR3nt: TGTGCCAGTAGTATCGAAGGGGCAGCATCAGATACGCAGTATTTT
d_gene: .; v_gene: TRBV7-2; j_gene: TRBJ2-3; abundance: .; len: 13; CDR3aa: CASSVSYTDTQYF; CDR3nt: TGTGCCAGCAGCGTATCCTATACAGATACGCAGTATTTT
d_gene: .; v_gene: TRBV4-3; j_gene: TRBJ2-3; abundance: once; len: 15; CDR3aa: CASSHSGLYGDTQYF; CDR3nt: TGCGCCAGCAGCCATTCGGGACTCTATGGAGATACGCAGTATTTT
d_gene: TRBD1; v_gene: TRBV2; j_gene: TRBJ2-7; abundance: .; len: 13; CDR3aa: CASTRQGWNEQYF; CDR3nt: TGTGCCAGCACTCGACAGGGATGGAACGAGCAGTACTTC
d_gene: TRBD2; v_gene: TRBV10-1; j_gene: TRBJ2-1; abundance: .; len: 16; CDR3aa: CAARGSGSESYNEQFF; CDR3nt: TGCGCCGCCCGGGGGAGCGGGAGTGAGTCCTACAATGAGCAGTTCTTC
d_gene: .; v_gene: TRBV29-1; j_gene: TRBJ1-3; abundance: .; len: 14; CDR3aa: CSATQASGGNTIYF; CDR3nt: TGCAGCGCCACACAGGCTAGTGGAGGAAACACCATATATTTT
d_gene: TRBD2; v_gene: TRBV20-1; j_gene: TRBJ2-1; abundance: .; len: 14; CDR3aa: CSASKHPSGNEQFF; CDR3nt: TGCAGTGCAAGTAAACACCCTAGCGGCAATGAGCAGTTCTTC
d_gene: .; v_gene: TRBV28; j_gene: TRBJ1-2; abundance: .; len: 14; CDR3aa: CASREIQGSYGYTF; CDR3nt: TGTGCCAGCAGGGAGATACAGGGCTCCTATGGCTACACCTTC
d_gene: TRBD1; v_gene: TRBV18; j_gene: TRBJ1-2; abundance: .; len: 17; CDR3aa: CASSPRTGGRIHYGYTF; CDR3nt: TGTGCCAGCTCACCACGGACAGGGGGCAGAATCCATTATGGCTACACCTTC
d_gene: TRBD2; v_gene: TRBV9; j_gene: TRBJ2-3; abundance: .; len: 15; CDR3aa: CASSVVAGASDTQYF; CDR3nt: TGTGCCAGCAGCGTAGTTGCGGGAGCATCAGATACGCAGTATTTT
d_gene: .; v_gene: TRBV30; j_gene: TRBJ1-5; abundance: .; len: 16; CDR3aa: CAWSSSDFEGNQPQHF; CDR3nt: TGTGCCTGGAGTTCTAGCGATTTTGAGGGCAATCAGCCCCAGCATTTT
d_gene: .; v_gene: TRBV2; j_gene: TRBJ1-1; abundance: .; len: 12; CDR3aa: CASNRKGTEAFF; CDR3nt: TGTGCCAGCAACAGGAAGGGCACTGAAGCTTTCTTT
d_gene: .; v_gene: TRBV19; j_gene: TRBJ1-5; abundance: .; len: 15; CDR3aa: CASSLGPGGNQPQHF; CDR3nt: TGTGCCAGTAGTTTAGGCCCAGGCGGCAATCAGCCCCAGCATTTT